One and the same sample provided the 16 T cell receptor beta chains below, sequenced in a study of cytotoxic CD8 clonotypes in ibrutinib-treated CLL. Generated by immunoSEQ multiplex PCR, the TCRdb table keeps only in-frame clones and is missing some. The sample holds 140,000 to 150,000 clones, about 70% seen once. Sample: PBMCs, taken after 24 months of ibrutinib treatment. Receptors originate from a human donor with chronic lymphocytic leukemia.

The chain carries TRBV2 and TRBJ2-7, with no clear D. Germline V lookup: CDR1 SNHLY, CDR2 FYNNEI. This CDR3 is 14 amino acids long. Between the trimmed V and J ends, which lost 2 bases and 2 bases, there was a span of 10 bases. The CDR3 sequence is CASSEQVGTYEQYF. The CDR3 nucleotides are TGTGCCAGCAGTGAACAGGTGGGGACCTACGAGCAGTACTTC.

This chain uses TRBV19 with TRBJ2-7; D may be TRBD1 (6 bases). V was cut by 3 bases and J by 3 bases, with 15 bases left in between. The CDR3 loop spans 15 amino acids. Germline lookup yields CDR1 LNHDA and CDR2 SQIVND (reference sequence). The CDR3, as DNA: TGTGCCAGTAGTATCCGGGACACCGTCCTCTACGAGCAGTACTTC. Its protein is CASSIRDTVLYEQYF. Complete variable domain (other parts from reference TRBV19 and TRBJ2-7): DGGITQSPKYLFRKEGQNVTLSCEQNLNHDAMYWYRQDPGQGLRLIYYSQIVNDFQKGDIAEGYSVSREKKESFPLTVTSAQKNPTAFYLCASSIRDTVLYEQYFGPGTRLTVT.

This clone was counted only a few times. The CDR3 sequence is CASSVGGSNQPQHF. The CDR3 DNA is TGTGCCAGCAGCGTCGGAGGTAGCAATCAGCCCCAGCATTTT. The chain links TRBV9 to TRBJ1-5; D not resolved. The germline V and J ends were trimmed by 2 bases and 0 bases, with 6 bases remaining between them. CDR1 is SGDLS, CDR2 YYNGEE, per germline. CDR3 length: 14 residues. Together with reference TRBV9 and TRBJ1-5, the CDR3 gives the full variable domain: DSGVTQTPKHLITATGQRVTLRCSPRSGDLSVYWYQQSLDQGLQFLIQYYNGEERAKGNILERFSAQQFPDLHSELNLSSLELGDSALYFCASSVGGSNQPQHFGDGTRLSIL.

The J gene is TRBJ2-2, the V gene TRBV19; 7 bases are a match to TRBD2. The trim removed 5 bases at V and 0 bases at J, leaving 3 bases unmatched. This CDR3 has 15 residues. Germline CDR1 and CDR2: LNHDA and SQIVND (reference sequence). Here the CDR3 reads CASSAGAPNTGELFF. The CDR3 bases are TGTGCCAGTAGTGCGGGAGCTCCGAACACCGGGGAGCTGTTTTTT.

This clone was counted once. V gene TRBV7-2 combines with J gene TRBJ1-2; the D gene is possibly TRBD1 (6 bases). The germline V gene encodes CDR1 SGHTA and CDR2 FQGNSA. This CDR3 contains 13 residues. V lost 5 bases and J lost 5, with 12 bases in between. For the CDR3, the DNA is TGTGCCAGCAGCCCTAAGGGGGTTTATGGCTACACCTTC. Translated: CASSPKGVYGYTF.

The chain recombines TRBV5-1 with TRBJ2-1; D not certain. This CDR3 has 14 residues. Looked up from germline, CDR1 is SGHRS and CDR2 is YFSETQ. Trimming took 6 bases from V and 5 from J, leaving 15 bases between them. The CDR3 bases are TGCGCCAGCAAGGGTCAAGTCGGGCACAATGAGCAGTTCTTC. This gives the protein CASKGQVGHNEQFF.

The chain links TRBV5-5 to TRBJ2-7; D call uncertain. With 4 bases removed from V and 2 bases from J, the gap between germline ends came to 13 bases. The CDR3 extends over 14 amino acids. Looked up from germline, CDR1 is SGHKS and CDR2 is YYEKEE (reference sequence). The CDR3 bases are TGTGCCAGCAGCCTCGACCCTGGGGCCTACGAGCAGTACTTC. Translated, it gives CASSLDPGAYEQYF.

This chain uses TRBV27 with TRBJ1-1; maybe TRBD1 (5 bases). In germline, CDR1 is MNHEY, CDR2 SMNVEV (reference sequence). V dropped 7 bases and J dropped 0 bases, with 15 bases sitting between them. This CDR3 has 15 residues. The CDR3 sequence is CASMEGWRLNTEAFF. Written as DNA, the CDR3 is TGTGCCAGCATGGAGGGGTGGCGTCTGAACACTGAAGCTTTCTTT.

The chain uses TRBV5-1 and TRBJ1-2, with D maybe TRBD1 (5 bases). This CDR3 region has 14 residues. Trimming stripped 4 bases from V and 4 bases from J, with 14 bases between. The germline gives CDR1 SGHRS, CDR2 YFSETQ. DNA for the CDR3: TGCGCCAGCAGCACGCTCGGGACGGTCTATGGCTACACCTTC. Residues: CASSTLGTVYGYTF.

This clone occurred many times. The chain recombines TRBV10-3 with TRBJ2-7; D not certain. Trimming took 2 bases from V and 3 from J, leaving 5 bases between them. This CDR3 region has 12 residues. The germline V gene encodes CDR1 ENHRY and CDR2 SYGVKD. The CDR3 DNA is TGTGCCATCAGTGAGAAAAGCTACGAGCAGTACTTC. Translation gives CAISEKSYEQYF.

V and J are TRBV5-1 and TRBJ1-5, with D unclear. V shed 3 bases and J shed 2 bases, with 15 bases lying between them. The CDR3 sequence is 16 residues long. Germline loops: CDR1 SGHRS, CDR2 YFSETQ. The CDR3: CASSSRPVDGNQPQHF. The CDR3 DNA reads TGCGCCAGCAGCTCAAGACCGGTCGATGGCAATCAGCCCCAGCATTTT.

This chain connects TRBV20-1 to TRBJ1-2; D uncertain. CDR1 is DFQATT and CDR2 is SNEGSKA in the germline V gene (reference sequence). Trimming removed 3 bases at V and 4 bases at J, with 6 bases between. The CDR3 totals 11 residues. The CDR3 here is CSARQVYGYTF. The CDR3 nucleotides read TGCAGTGCTAGGCAGGTCTATGGCTACACCTTC.

The rearrangement links TRBV5-1 to TRBJ2-3; 7 bases align to TRBD2. Trimming cost V 4 bases and J 4 bases; bases outside gene matches: 3. The length of the CDR3 is 13 residues. Per the germline V gene, CDR1 is SGHRS and CDR2 is YFSETQ. DNA of the CDR3: TGCGCCAGCAGCCGGGGAGGGGCAGATACGCAGTATTTT. Translating gives CASSRGGADTQYF.

This clone was seen just once. The chain joins TRBV28 to TRBJ2-1, with no clear D. This CDR3 is 14 amino acids long. Germline values: CDR1 MDHEN, CDR2 SYDVKM. Trimming cost V 6 bases and J 2 bases, with 11 bases left between them. The CDR3 loop is CASRQPDTYNEQFF. The CDR3 bases are TGTGCCAGCAGACAACCAGACACCTACAATGAGCAGTTCTTC.

This clone has a handful of counts. The chain recombines TRBV29-1 with TRBJ2-5, with a tentative D call TRBD1 (6 bases). CDR3 length equals 13 residues. CDR1 SQVTM and CDR2 ANQGSEA come from the germline V gene. With 7 bases removed from V and 7 bases from J, the gap between germline ends came to 19 bases. CDR3: CSGVQGQAGTQYF. The CDR3 DNA follows: TGCAGCGGTGTACAGGGCCAGGCTGGGACCCAGTACTTC.

The V call is TRBV28, the J call TRBJ2-5; TRBD1 might be the D (7 bases). Trimming removed 6 bases from V and 5 bases from J, with 19 bases in between. The CDR3 spans 15 residues. Germline loops: CDR1 MDHEN, CDR2 SYDVKM. The CDR3, as DNA: TGTGCCAGCAGCCTTGCCGTACAGGGGACTGAGACCCAGTACTTC. This codes for CASSLAVQGTETQYF.